The sample holds many counts of the clone carrying this T cell receptor (beta chain). This entry comes from a study of neurological immune-mediated disorders. The starting material, 2 million PBMCs stored at -80 C, gave rise to the unsorted libraries. Germline CDR1 is SGHTA and CDR2 is FQGNSA. The CDR3 is 15 residues long. Trimming left V 1 base short and J 6 bases short, with 16 bases between. Each CDR3 protein is one row after TCRdb ran MiXCR on the 5' RACE reads. The sample carries around 64,000 distinct CDR3 sequences, roughly 13% recorded once. The chain is built from TRBV7-2 and TRBJ2-7, with D possibly matching TRBD1 (6 bases). Sequencing used PBMCs. This clonotype was sampled from a woman aged 55-75 years with HTLV-1-associated myelopathy (HAM/TSP). The DNA for the CDR3 is TGTGCCAGCAGCTTAGGGGGAAGGGGGAGTTTCGAGCAGTACTTC. It codes for CASSLGGRGSFEQYF.